This T cell receptor beta chain came from a study of shared clonotypes between healthy human individuals. Germline V gene data show CDR1 as SGDLS and CDR2 as YYNGEE. The length of the CDR3 is 14 residues. The germline V and J ends were trimmed by 3 bases and 9 bases, with 16 bases remaining between them. This clone has a single count. Sequencing was performed with immunoSEQ multiplex PCR; in TCRdb, only in-frame clones are kept and a portion is missing. The sample carries about 1.5 million clones, roughly 96% recorded once. Healthy adults negative for HIV, lacking recent acute infections or vaccinations, served as donors.

The chain carries TRBV9 and TRBJ2-1, with D possibly TRBD1 on 6 matching bases. This sequence was found in a man aged 30 to 45 in good health. Input material: naive CD4+ T cells sorted from blood. The sample's subset: CD45RA+ positively selected. The CDR3 DNA is TGTGCCAGCAGCGGACTACAGGGCTTAGGTGAGCAGTTCTTC. Protein sequence: CASSGLQGLGEQFF.